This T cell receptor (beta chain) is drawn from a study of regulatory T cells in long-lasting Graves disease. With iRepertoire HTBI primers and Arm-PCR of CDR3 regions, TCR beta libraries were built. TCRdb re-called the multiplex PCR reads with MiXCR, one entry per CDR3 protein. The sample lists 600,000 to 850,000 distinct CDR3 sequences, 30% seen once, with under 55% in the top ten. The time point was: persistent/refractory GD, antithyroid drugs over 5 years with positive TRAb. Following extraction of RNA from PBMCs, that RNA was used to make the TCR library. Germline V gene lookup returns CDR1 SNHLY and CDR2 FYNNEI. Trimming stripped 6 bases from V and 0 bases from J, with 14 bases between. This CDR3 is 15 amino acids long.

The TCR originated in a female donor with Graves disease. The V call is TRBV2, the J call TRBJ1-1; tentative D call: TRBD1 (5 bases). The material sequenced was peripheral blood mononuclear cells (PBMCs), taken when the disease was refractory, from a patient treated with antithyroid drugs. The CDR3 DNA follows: TGTGCCAGCAGCAAGAGCAGGGTCCTGAACACTGAAGCTTTCTTT. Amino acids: CASSKSRVLNTEAFF.